This section outlines one TCR beta chain sequence together with its context. The sample comes from a study of OX40 agonist ivuxolimab in advanced cancers. Method: immunoSEQ multiplex PCR; TCRdb's copy keeps in-frame clones and lacks some. The table has 20,000 to 25,000 clones, 70% to 90% seen once. This specimen was CD4+ or CD8+ T cells sorted from blood, taken in a trial of the OX40 agonist ivuxolimab. This TCR was sampled from an adult with an advanced solid tumor such as melanoma, head and neck, liver or kidney cancer.

The CDR3 bases are TGCGCCAGCAGCCAAGTTGGGTTTGGGGAGACCCAGTACTTC. Translation gives CASSQVGFGETQYF. This chain joins TRBV4-1 and TRBJ2-5; no definite D call. This CDR3 spans 14 amino acids. Trimming took 1 base from V and 5 from J, leaving 11 bases between them. Germline values: CDR1 MGHRA, CDR2 YSYEKL.